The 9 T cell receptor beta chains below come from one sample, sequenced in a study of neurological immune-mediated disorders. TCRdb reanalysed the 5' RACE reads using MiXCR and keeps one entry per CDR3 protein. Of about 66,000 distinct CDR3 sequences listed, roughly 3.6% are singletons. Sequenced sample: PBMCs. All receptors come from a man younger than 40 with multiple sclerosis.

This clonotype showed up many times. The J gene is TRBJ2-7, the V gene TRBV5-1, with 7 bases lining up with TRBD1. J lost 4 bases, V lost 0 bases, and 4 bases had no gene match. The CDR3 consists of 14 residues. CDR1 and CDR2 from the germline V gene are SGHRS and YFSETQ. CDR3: CASSLEGAEYEQYF. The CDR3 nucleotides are TGCGCCAGCAGCTTGGAGGGGGCTGAGTACGAGCAGTACTTC.

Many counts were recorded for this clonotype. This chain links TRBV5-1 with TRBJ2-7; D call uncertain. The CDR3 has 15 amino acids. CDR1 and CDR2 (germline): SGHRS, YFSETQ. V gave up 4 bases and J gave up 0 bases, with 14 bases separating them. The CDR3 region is CASSDHPLVSYEQYF. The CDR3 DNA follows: TGCGCCAGCAGCGACCACCCTCTAGTCTCCTACGAGCAGTACTTC. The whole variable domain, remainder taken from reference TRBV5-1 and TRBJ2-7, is KAGVTQTPRYLIKTRGQQVTLSCSPISGHRSVSWYQQTPGQGLQFLFEYFSETQRNKGNFPGRFSGRQFSNSRSEMNVSTLELGDSALYLCASSDHPLVSYEQYFGPGTRLTVT.

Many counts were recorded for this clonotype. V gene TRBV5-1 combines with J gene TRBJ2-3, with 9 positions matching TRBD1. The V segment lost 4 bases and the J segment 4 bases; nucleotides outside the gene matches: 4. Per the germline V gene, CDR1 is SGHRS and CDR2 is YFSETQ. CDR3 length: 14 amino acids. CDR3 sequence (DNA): TGCGCCAGCAGCCTCCGACAGGGGGCAGATACGCAGTATTTT. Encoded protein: CASSLRQGADTQYF.

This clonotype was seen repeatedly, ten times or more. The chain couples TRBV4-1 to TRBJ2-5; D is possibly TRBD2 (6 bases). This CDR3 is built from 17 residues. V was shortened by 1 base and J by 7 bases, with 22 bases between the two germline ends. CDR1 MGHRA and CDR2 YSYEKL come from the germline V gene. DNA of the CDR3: TGCGCCAGCAGCCAAGTATCGGACTATTACTTGGGAGGGACCCAGTACTTC. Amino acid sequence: CASSQVSDYYLGGTQYF.

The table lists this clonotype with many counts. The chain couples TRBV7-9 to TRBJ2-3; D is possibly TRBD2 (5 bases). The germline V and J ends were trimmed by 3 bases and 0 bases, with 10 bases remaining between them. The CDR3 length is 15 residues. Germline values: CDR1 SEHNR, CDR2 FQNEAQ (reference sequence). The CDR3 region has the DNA TGTGCCAGCAGCTTGGGGAGCCCTAGCACAGATACGCAGTATTTT. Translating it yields CASSLGSPSTDTQYF. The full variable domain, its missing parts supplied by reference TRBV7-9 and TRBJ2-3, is DTGVSQNPRHKITKRGQNVTFRCDPISEHNRLYWYRQTLGQGPEFLTYFQNEAQLEKSRLLSDRFSAERPKGSFSTLEIQRTEQGDSAMYLCASSLGSPSTDTQYFGPGTRLTVL.

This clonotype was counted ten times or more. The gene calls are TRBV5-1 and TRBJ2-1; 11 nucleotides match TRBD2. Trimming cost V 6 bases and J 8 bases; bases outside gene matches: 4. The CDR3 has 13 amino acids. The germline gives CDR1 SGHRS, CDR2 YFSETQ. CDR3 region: CASTIAGGHEQFF. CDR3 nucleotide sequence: TGCGCCAGCACAATAGCGGGGGGGCATGAGCAGTTCTTC.

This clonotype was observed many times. CDR3 in DNA: TGTGCCAGCAGCGATACACTCGGGGGCCTCTCCTACAATGAGCAGTTCTTC. Translated: CASSDTLGGLSYNEQFF. The chain uses TRBV9 and TRBJ2-1; D is tentatively TRBD1 or TRBD2 (6 bases each). Germline V gene lookup returns CDR1 SGDLS and CDR2 YYNGEE. The V end was cut by 3 bases, the J end by 0 bases, with 16 bases between. There are 17 residues in the CDR3.

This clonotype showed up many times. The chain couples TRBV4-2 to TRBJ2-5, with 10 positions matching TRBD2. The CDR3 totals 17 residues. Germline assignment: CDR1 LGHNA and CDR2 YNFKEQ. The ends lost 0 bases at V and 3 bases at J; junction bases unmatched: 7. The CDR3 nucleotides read TGTGCCAGCAGCCAAGAAGGGGTAGCGGGGGGAAAAGAGACCCAGTACTTC. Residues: CASSQEGVAGGKETQYF.

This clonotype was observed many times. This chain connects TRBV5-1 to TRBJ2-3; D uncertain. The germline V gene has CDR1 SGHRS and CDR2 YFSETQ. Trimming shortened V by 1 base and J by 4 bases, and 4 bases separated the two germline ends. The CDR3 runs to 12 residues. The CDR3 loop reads CASSLISDTQYF. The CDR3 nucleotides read TGCGCCAGCAGCTTGATTTCAGATACGCAGTATTTT.